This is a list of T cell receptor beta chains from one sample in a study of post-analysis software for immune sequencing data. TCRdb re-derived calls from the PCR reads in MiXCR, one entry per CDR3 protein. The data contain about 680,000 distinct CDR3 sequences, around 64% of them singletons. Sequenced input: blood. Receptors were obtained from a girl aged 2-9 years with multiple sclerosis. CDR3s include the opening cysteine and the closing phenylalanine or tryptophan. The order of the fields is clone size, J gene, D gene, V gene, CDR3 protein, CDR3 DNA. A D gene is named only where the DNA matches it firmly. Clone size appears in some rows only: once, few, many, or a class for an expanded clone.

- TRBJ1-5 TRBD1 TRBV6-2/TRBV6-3 CASSSGTAYNQPQHF TGTGCCAGCAGCTCCGGGACAGCTTACAATCAGCCCCAGCATTTT
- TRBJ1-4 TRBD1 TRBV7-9 CASSSRTGGEKLFF TGTGCCAGCAGCTCCCGGACAGGGGGGGAAAAACTGTTTTTT
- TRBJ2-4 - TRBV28 CASSSQTEVAKNIQYF TGTGCCAGCAGTTCCCAGACAGAGGTAGCCAAAAACATTCAGTACTTC
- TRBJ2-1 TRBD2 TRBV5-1 CASSLMSSGKVTYNEQFF TGCGCCAGCAGCTTGATGTCTAGCGGGAAAGTTACCTACAATGAGCAGTTCTTC
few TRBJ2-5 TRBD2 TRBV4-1 CASSQDPSGYQETQYF TGCGCCAGCAGCCAAGACCCTAGCGGGTACCAAGAGACCCAGTACTTC
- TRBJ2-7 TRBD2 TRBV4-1 CASSQPLAGVYEQYF TGCGCCAGCAGCCAACCTTTAGCGGGGGTCTACGAGCAGTACTTC
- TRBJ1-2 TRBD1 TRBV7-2 CASSLADRGSYGYTF TGTGCCAGCAGCTTAGCGGACAGGGGCAGCTATGGCTACACCTTC
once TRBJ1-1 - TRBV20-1 CSAREPRAARTEAFF TGCAGTGCTAGAGAACCCAGGGCAGCACGGACTGAAGCTTTCTTT
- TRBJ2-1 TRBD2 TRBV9 CASSVRTSSSDEQFF TGTGCCAGCAGCGTTCGGACTAGTTCCAGCGATGAGCAGTTCTTC
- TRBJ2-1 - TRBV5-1 CASSSDGVSYNEQFF TGCGCCAGCAGCTCCGATGGTGTTTCCTACAATGAGCAGTTCTTC
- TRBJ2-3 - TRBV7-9 CASSKEGTEGDTQYF TGTGCCAGCAGCAAGGAGGGGACGGAGGGGGATACGCAGTATTTT
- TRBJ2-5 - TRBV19 CASSPGVGRDREQYF TGTGCCAGTAGCCCAGGCGTGGGACGGGACCGAGAGCAGTACTTC
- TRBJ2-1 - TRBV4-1 CASDNSPNAIRARYEQFF TGCGCCAGCGACAACTCCCCAAATGCTATCAGGGCTAGATATGAGCAGTTCTTC
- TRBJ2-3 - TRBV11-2 CASSLGELTDTQYF TGTGCCAGCAGCCTGGGGGAGCTCACAGATACGCAGTATTTT
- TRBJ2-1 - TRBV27 CASSNPTRGDEQFF TGTGCCAGCAGTAACCCGACTAGAGGCGATGAGCAGTTCTTC
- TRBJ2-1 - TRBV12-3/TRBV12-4 CASSSSRGTNNEQFF TGTGCCAGCAGTTCCTCAAGAGGGACAAACAATGAGCAGTTCTTC
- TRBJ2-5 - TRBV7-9 CASSWGTANEQYF TGTGCCAGCAGCTGGGGGACGGCTAATGAGCAGTACTTC
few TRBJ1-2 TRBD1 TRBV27 CASSTDRGLYGYTF TGTGCCAGCAGTACGGACAGGGGCCTCTATGGCTACACCTTC
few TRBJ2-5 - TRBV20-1 CSARVPGLQETQYF TGCAGTGCTAGAGTGCCGGGGCTCCAAGAGACCCAGTACTTC
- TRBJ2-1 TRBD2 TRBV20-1 CSARLSGSSYNEQFF TGCAGTGCTCGACTTAGCGGGAGCTCCTACAATGAGCAGTTCTTC
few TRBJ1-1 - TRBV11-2 CASSLDPTSEAFF TGTGCCAGCAGCTTAGACCCGACATCTGAAGCTTTCTTT
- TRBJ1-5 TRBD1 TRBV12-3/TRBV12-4 CASSPGQGLSNQPQHF TGTGCCAGCAGTCCGGGACAGGGGCTTAGCAATCAGCCCCAGCATTTT
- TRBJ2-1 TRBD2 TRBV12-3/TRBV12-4 CASSFGGSRNEQFF TGTGCCAGCAGTTTCGGCGGGAGCCGAAATGAGCAGTTCTTC
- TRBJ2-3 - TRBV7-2 CASSSQTRWGSEPDTQYF TGTGCCAGCAGCTCACAAACGCGGTGGGGCAGCGAGCCAGATACGCAGTATTTT
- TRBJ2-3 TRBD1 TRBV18 CASSPNRQGRTDTQYF TGTGCCAGCTCTCCAAACCGACAGGGGAGGACAGATACGCAGTATTTT
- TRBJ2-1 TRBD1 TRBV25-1 CASSYNLQGYEQFF TGTGCCAGCAGTTATAACTTACAGGGGTATGAGCAGTTCTTC
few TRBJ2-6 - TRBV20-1 CSALKMYSGANVLTF TGCAGTGCTCTCAAAATGTACTCTGGGGCCAACGTCCTGACTTTC
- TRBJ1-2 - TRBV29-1 CSVELYGYTF TGCAGCGTTGAACTTTATGGCTACACCTTC
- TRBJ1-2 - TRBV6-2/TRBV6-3 CASSYGEGHEYGYTF TGTGCCAGCAGTTACGGTGAGGGACACGAGTATGGCTACACCTTC
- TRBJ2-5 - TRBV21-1 CASSSTGGAKTQYF TGTGCCAGCAGCAGTACAGGGGGCGCCAAGACCCAGTACTTC
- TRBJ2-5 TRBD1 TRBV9 CASSVGTGFQETQYF TGTGCCAGCAGCGTAGGGACAGGGTTCCAAGAGACCCAGTACTTC
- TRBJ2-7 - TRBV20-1 CSASLDGSYEQYF TGCAGTGCTAGTTTGGACGGCTCCTACGAGCAGTACTTC
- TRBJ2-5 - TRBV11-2 CASSLVPGPLQETQYF TGTGCCAGCAGCTTAGTCCCGGGGCCCCTTCAAGAGACCCAGTACTTC
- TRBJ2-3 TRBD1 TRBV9 CASSGEGGRDTQYF TGTGCCAGCAGCGGAGAAGGGGGCAGAGATACGCAGTATTTT
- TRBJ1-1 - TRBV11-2 CASNAGGNPEAFF TGTGCCAGCAACGCGGGGGGGAATCCTGAAGCTTTCTTT
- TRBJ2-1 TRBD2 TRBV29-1 CSVREGFLNEQFF TGCAGCGTTCGGGAGGGGTTCCTGAATGAGCAGTTCTTC
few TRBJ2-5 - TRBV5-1 CASSWNLQETQYF TGCGCCAGCAGCTGGAACCTCCAAGAGACCCAGTACTTC
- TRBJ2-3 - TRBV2 CASSEGIRTDTQYF TGTGCCAGCAGTGAGGGAATACGCACAGATACGCAGTATTTT
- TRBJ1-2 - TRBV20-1 CSARSGRELGYTF TGCAGTGCTCGATCGGGACGGGAGCTTGGCTACACCTTC